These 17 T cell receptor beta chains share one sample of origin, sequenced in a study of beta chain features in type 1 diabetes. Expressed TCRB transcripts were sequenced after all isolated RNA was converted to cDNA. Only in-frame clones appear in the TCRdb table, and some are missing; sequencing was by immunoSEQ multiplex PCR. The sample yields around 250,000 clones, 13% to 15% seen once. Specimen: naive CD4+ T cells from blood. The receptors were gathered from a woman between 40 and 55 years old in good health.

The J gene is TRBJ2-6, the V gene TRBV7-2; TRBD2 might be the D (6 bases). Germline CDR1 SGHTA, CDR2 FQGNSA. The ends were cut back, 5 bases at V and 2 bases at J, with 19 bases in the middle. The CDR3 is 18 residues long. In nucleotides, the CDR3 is TGTGCCAGCAGCCTCTCCGGGACTGCGCTCGCTGGGGCCAACGTCCTGACTTTC. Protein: CASSLSGTALAGANVLTF.

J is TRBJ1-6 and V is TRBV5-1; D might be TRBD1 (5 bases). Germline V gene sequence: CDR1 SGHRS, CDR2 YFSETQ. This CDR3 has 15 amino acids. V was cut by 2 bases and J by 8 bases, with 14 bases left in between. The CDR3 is CASSLSGTGDSPLHF. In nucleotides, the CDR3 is TGCGCCAGCAGCTTAAGTGGGACTGGGGATTCACCCCTCCACTTT. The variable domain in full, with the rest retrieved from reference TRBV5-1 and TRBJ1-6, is KAGVTQTPRYLIKTRGQQVTLSCSPISGHRSVSWYQQTPGQGLQFLFEYFSETQRNKGNFPGRFSGRQFSNSRSEMNVSTLELGDSALYLCASSLSGTGDSPLHFGNGTRLTVT.

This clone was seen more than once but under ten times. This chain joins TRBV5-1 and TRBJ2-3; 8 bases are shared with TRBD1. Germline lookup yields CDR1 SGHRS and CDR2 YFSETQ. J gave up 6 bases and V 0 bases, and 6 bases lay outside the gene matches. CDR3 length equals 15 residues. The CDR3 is CASSLAPDRVDTQYF. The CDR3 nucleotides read TGCGCCAGCAGCTTGGCCCCGGACAGGGTCGATACGCAGTATTTT.

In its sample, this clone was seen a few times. The CDR3 spells CASSLRPSDRGHQPQHF. The CDR3 bases are TGTGCCAGCAGCCTCCGCCCCTCAGACAGGGGTCACCAGCCCCAGCATTTT. The chain joins TRBV14 to TRBJ1-5; 8 bases fit TRBD1. The V and J ends lost 4 bases and 7 bases, in that order; junction bases with no gene match: 15. Germline V gives CDR1 SGHDN, CDR2 FVKESK. The CDR3 loop spans 17 amino acids.

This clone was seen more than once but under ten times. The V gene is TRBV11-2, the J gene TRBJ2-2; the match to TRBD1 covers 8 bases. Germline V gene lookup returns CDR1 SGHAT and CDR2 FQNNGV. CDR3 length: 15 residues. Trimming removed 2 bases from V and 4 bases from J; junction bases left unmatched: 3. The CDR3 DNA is TGTGCCAGCAGCTTACAGGGGGCGGTCACCGGGGAGCTGTTTTTT. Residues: CASSLQGAVTGELFF.

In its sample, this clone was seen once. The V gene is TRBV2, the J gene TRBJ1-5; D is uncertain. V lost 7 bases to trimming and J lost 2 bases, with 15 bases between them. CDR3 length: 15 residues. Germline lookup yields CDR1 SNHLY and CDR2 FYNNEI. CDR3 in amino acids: CASTEEGGRNQPQHF. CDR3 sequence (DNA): TGTGCCAGCACGGAGGAGGGCGGACGCAATCAGCCCCAGCATTTT. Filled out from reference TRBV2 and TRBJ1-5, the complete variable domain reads EPEVTQTPSHQVTQMGQEVILRCVPISNHLYFYWYRQILGQKVEFLVSFYNNEISEKSEIFDDQFSVERPDGSNFTLKIRSTKLEDSAMYFCASTEEGGRNQPQHFGDGTRLSIL.

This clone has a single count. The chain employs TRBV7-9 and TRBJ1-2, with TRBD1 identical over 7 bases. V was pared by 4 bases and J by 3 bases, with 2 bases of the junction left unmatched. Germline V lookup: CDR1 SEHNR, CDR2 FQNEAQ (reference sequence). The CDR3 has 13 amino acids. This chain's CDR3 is CASSSGTDYGYTF. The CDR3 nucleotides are TGTGCCAGCAGCTCCGGGACAGACTATGGCTACACCTTC.

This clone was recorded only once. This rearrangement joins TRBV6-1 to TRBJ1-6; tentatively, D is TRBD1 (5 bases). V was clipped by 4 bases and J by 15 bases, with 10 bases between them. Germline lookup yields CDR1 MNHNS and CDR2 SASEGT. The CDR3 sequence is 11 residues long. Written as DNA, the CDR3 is TGTGCCAGCAGTGTTGGTACAGGCCTCCACTTT. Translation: CASSVGTGLHF.

The CDR3 sequence: CASSAGTGDYNEQFF. CDR3 nucleotide sequence: TGTGCCAGCAGCGCCGGGACAGGGGACTACAATGAGCAGTTCTTC. The chain joins TRBV5-8 to TRBJ2-1; 10 nucleotides line up with TRBD1. The length of the CDR3 is 15 residues. The V segment lost 4 bases and the J segment 3 bases; nucleotides outside the gene matches: 4. Germline V lookup: CDR1 SGHTS, CDR2 YDEGEE.

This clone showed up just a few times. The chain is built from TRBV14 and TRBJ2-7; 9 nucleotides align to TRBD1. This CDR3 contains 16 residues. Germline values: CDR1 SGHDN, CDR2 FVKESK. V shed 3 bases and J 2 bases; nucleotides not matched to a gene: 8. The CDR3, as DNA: TGTGCCAGCAGCCATAACAGGGGGCGGAAGGCCTACGAGCAGTACTTC. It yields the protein CASSHNRGRKAYEQYF.

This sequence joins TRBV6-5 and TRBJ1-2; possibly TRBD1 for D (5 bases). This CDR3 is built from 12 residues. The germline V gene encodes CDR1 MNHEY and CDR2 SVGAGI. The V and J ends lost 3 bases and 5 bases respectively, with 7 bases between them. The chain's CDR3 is CASSYQGYGYTF. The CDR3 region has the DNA TGTGCCAGCAGTTATCAGGGTTATGGCTACACCTTC.

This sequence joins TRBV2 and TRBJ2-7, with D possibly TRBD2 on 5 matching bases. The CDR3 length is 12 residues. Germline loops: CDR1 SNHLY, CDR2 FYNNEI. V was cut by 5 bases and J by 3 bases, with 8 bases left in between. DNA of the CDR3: TGTGCCAGCAGTTCAGAGGGCTACGAGCAGTACTTC. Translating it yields CASSSEGYEQYF.

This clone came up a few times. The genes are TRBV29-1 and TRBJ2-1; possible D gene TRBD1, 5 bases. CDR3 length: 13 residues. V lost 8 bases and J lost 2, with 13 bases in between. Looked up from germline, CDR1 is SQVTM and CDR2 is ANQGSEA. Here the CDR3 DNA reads TGCAGCTCGGCCAGGGTAGCCTACAATGAGCAGTTCTTC. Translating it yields CSSARVAYNEQFF.

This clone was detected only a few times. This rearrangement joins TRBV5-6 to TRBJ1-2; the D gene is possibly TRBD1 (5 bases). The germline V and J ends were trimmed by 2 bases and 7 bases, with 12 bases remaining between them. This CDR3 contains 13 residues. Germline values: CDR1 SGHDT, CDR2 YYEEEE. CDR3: CASSFQGGGGYTF. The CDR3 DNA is TGTGCCAGCAGCTTCCAGGGAGGTGGTGGCTACACCTTC. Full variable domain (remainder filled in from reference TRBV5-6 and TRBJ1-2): DAGVTQSPTHLIKTRGQQVTLRCSPKSGHDTVSWYQQALGQGPQFIFQYYEEEERQRGNFPDRFSGHQFPNYSSELNVNALLLGDSALYLCASSFQGGGGYTFGSGTRLTVV.

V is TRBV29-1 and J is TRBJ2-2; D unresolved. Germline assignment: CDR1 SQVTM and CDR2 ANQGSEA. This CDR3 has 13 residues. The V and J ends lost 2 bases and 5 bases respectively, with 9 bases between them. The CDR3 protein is CSVERARTGELFF. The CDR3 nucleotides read TGCAGCGTTGAACGTGCTAGAACCGGGGAGCTGTTTTTT.

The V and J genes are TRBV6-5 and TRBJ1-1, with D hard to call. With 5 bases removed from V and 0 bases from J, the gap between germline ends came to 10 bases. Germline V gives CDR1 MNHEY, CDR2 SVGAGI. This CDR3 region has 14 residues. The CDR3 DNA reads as TGTGCCAGCAGTCCGGAGTTACTGAACACTGAAGCTTTCTTT. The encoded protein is CASSPELLNTEAFF.

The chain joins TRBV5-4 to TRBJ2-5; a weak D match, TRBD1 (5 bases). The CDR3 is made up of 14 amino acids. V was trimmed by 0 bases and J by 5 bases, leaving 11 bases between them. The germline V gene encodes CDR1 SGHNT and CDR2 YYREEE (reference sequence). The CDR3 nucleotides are TGTGCCAGCAGCTTGGGAGTAGGGGTTGAGACCCAGTACTTC. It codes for CASSLGVGVETQYF.